Included here is one T cell receptor beta chain sequence, with context. Its antigen remains unknown. Some clones are missing from TCRdb's copy, which holds only in-frame ones; the method was immunoSEQ multiplex PCR. The table lists some 48,000 clones, more than 65% of them singletons. The J segment lost 5 bases and the V segment lost 4 bases, leaving 9 bases of the junction unmatched. Germline CDR1 is LNHDA and CDR2 is SQIVND (reference sequence). The CDR3 spans 16 residues. This record belongs to a study of PD-1 blockade in mismatch repair-deficient tumors. About the research overall: Patients had around 11 mismatch repair-deficient cancer types, all previously treated and progressing.

Study results and caveats: After pembrolizumab, tumor-resident clones rose rapidly, then generally contracted before radiologic responses.

Mismatch repair deficiency was confirmed in all patients, by PCR or immunohistochemistry. TCRs were sequenced from a few patients responding to pembrolizumab. The chain has TRBV19 and TRBJ1-1; TRBD1 agrees at 11 bases. This TCR was sampled from an adult with mismatch repair-deficient cancer. Specimen: PBMCs, collected before pembrolizumab treatment. Here the CDR3 reads CASSTGTGGMGTEAFF. The CDR3 DNA sequence: TGTGCCAGTAGTACGGGGACAGGGGGAATGGGGACTGAAGCTTTCTTT.